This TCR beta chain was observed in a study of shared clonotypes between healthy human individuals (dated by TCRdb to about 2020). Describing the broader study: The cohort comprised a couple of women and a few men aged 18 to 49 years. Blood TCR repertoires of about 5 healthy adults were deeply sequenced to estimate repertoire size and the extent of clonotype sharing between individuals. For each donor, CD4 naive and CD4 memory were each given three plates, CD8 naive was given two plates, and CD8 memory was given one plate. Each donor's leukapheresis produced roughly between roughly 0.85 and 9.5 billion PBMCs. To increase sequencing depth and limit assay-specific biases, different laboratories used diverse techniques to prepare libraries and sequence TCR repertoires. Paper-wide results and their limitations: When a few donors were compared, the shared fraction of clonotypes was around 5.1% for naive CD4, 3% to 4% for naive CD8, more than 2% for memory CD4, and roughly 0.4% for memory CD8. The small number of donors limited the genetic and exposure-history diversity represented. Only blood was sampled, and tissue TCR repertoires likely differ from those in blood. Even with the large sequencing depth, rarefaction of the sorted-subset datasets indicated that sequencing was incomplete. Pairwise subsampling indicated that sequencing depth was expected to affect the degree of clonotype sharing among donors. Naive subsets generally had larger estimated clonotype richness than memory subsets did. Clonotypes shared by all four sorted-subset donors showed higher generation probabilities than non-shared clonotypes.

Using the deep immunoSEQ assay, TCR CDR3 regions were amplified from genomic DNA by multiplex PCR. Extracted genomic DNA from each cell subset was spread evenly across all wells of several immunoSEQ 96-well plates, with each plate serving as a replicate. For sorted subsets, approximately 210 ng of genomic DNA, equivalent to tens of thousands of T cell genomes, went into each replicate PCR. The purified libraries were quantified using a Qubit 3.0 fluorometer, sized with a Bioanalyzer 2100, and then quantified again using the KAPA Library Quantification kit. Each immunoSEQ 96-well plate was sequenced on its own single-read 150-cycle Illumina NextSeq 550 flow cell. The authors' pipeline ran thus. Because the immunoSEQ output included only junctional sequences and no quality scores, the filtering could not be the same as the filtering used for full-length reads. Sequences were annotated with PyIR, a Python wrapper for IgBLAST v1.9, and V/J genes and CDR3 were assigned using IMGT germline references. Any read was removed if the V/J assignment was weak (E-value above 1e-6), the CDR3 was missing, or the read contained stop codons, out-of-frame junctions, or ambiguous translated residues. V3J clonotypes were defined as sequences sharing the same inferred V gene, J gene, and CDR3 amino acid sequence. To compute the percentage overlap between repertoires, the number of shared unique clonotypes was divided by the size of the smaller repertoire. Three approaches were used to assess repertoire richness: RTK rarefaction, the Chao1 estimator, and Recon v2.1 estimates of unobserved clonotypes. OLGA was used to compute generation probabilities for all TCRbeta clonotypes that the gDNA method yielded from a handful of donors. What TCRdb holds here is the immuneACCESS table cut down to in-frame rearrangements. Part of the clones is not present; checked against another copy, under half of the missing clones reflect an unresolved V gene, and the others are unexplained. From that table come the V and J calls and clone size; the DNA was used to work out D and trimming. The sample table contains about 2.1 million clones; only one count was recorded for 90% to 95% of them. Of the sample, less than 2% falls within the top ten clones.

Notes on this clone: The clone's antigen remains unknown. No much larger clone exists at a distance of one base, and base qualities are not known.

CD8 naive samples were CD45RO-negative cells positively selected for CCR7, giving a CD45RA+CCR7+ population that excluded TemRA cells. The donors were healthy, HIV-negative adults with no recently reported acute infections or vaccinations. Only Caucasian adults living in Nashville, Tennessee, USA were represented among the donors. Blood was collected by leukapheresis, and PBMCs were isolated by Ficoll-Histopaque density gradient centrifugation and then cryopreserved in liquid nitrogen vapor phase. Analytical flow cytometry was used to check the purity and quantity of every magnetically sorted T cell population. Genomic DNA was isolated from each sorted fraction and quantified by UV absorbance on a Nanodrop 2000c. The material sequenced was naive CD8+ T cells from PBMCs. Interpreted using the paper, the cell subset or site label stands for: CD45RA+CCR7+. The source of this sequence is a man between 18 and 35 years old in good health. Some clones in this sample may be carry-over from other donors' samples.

The CDR3 reads CASSLYGRLIDQPQHF. At the DNA level, the sequence is TGTGCCAGCAGTTTATACGGCAGGCTTATAGATCAGCCCCAGCATTTT. The V gene is TRBV28 and the J gene is TRBJ1-5; the D gene cannot be named for sure. CDR1 is given as MDHEN and CDR2 as SYDVKM, both from the germline V gene. The CDR3 sequence holds 16 residues, the cysteine and phenylalanine included. Only the CDR3 portion is preserved as DNA: 48 bases, with reading frame beginning at the first base. V and J are truncated by 1 base and 5 bases respectively, leaving an intervening sequence of 15 bases.